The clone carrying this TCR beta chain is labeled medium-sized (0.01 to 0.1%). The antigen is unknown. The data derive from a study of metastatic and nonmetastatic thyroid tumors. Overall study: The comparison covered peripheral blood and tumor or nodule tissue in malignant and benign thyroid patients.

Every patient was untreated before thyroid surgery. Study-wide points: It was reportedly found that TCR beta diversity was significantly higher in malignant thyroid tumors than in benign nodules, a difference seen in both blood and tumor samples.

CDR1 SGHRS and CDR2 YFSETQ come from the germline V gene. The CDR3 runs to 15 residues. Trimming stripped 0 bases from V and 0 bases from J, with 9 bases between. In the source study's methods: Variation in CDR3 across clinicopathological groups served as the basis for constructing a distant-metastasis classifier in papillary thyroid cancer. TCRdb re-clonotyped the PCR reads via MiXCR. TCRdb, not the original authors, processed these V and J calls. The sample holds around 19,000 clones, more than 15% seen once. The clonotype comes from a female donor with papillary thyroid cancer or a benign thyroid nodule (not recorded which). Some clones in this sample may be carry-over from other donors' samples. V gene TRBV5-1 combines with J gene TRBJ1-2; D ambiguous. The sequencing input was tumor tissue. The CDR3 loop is CASSLAGSTNYGYTF. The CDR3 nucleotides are TGCGCCAGCAGCTTGGCCGGCAGTACTAACTATGGCTACACCTTC. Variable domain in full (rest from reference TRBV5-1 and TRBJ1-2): KAGVTQTPRYLIKTRGQQVTLSCSPISGHRSVSWYQQTPGQGLQFLFEYFSETQRNKGNFPGRFSGRQFSNSRSEMNVSTLELGDSALYLCASSLAGSTNYGYTFGSGTRLTVV.